Here is one T cell receptor (beta chain) with its context. Its specificity is unknown. The CDR3 sequence is 15 residues long. Deletions cut 2 bases from V and 3 bases from J, with 13 bases between. Germline V CDR1 and CDR2: MDHEN, SYDVKM. This record comes from a study of shared clonotypes between healthy human individuals. Looking at the study overall: Plates per donor: three CD4 naive, three CD4 memory, two CD8 naive, one CD8 memory.

Findings and limits, study-wide: A reduction in generation probabilities was seen for non-shared clonotypes relative to those shared by all four donors. Despite large depth, rarefaction showed incomplete sorted-subset sequencing. Collection of samples was limited to blood; tissue repertoires likely differ.

Generated by immunoSEQ multiplex PCR, the TCRdb table keeps only in-frame clones and is missing some. This repertoire shows 1.4 million or so clones, 98% found once; its top ten account for 0.36%. This receptor was identified in a man aged 25 to 45 in good health. This chain links TRBV28 with TRBJ2-5; D remains unclear. Sequences were obtained from naive CD4+ T cells sorted from blood. The subset denotes: CD45RA+ positively selected. The DNA of the CDR3 is TGTGCCAGCAGTTTAGGATCCCTCGCCGAAGAGACCCAGTACTTC. Residues: CASSLGSLAEETQYF.